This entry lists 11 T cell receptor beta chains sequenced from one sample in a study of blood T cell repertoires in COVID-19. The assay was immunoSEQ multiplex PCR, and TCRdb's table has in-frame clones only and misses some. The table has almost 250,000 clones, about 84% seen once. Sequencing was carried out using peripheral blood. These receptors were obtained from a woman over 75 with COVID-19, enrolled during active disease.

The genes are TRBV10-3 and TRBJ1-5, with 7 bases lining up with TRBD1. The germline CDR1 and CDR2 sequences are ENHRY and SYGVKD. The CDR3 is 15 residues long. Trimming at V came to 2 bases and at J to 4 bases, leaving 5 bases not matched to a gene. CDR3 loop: CAISETKTGNQPQHF. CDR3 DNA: TGTGCCATCAGTGAGACTAAGACAGGGAATCAGCCCCAGCATTTT.

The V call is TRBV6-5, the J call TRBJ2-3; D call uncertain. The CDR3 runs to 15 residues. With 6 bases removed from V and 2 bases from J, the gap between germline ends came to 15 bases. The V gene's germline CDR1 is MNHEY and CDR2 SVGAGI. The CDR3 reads CASSPQTYLTDTQYF. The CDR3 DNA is TGTGCCAGCAGCCCCCAGACTTATCTCACAGATACGCAGTATTTT.

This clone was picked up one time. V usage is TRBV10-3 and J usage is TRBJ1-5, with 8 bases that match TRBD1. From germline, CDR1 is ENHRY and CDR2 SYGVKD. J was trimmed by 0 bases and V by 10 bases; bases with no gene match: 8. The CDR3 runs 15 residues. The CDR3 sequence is CATRGQDYSNQPQHF. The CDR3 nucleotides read TGTGCCACCAGGGGACAGGACTATAGCAATCAGCCCCAGCATTTT.

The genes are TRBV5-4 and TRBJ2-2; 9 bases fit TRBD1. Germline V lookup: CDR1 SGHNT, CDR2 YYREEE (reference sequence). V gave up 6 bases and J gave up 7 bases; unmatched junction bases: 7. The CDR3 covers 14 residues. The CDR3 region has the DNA TGTGCCAGCACCACCGGACAGGGGATCGGGGAGCTGTTTTTT. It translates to CASTTGQGIGELFF.

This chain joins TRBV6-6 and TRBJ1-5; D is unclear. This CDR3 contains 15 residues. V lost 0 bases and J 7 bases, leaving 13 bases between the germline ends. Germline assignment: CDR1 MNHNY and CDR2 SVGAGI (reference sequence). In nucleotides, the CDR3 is TGTGCCAGCAGTTACTCGAGCGTCAGCTGGCAGCCCCAGCATTTT. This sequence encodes CASSYSSVSWQPQHF.

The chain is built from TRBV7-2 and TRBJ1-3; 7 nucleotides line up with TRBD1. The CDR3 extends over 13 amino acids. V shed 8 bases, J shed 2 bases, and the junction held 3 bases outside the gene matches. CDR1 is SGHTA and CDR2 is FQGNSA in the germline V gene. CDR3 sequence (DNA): TGTGCCAGCCAGGGACAGCCTGGAAACACCATATATTTT. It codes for CASQGQPGNTIYF.

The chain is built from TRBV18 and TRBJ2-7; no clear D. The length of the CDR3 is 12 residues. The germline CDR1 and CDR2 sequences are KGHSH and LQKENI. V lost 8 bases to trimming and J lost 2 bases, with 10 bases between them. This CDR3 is CASATPPYEQYF. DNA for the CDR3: TGTGCCAGCGCTACCCCCCCCTACGAGCAGTACTTC.

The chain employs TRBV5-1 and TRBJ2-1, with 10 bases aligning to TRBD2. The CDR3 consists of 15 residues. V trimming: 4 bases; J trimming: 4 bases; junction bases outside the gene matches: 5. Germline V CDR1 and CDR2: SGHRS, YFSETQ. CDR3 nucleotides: TGCGCCAGCAGCCCCGTAGCGGGGGGATACAATGAGCAGTTCTTC. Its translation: CASSPVAGGYNEQFF.

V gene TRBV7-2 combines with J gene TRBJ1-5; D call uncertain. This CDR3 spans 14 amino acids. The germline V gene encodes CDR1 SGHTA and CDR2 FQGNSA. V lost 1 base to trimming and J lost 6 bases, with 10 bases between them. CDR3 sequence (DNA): TGTGCCAGCAGCTTAGGTGGGCGGGGTCAGCCCCAGCATTTT. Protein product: CASSLGGRGQPQHF.

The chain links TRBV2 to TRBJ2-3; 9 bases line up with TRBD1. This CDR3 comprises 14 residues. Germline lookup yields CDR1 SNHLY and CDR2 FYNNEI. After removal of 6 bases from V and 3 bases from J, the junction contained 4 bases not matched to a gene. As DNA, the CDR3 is TGTGCCAGCAGCAGAGACAGGGGGACAGATACGCAGTATTTT. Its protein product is CASSRDRGTDTQYF.

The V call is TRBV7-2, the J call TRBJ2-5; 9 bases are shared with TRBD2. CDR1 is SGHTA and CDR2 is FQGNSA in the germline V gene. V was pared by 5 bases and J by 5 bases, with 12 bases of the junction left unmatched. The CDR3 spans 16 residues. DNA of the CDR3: TGTGCCAGCAGCGCACCGCGCAGCGGGGGGAGGGAGACCCAGTACTTC. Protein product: CASSAPRSGGRETQYF.